This TCR beta chain emerged from a study of cytomegalovirus exposure and HLA in healthy donors. Study results and caveats: Earlier analysis looked at TCR beta V segments, and most were productive about 87% or about 30% of the time. The study labeled roughly 160 TCR beta chains cytomegalovirus-associated. HLA-A and HLA-B allele assignments for most subjects were reportedly predicted accurately using TCR beta sequences. Because they were indistinguishable, some V segments, including TRBV6-2 and TRBV6-3, were excluded.

The sample holds a few counts of this clone. Its antigen is not identified. CDR1 is SGHRS, CDR2 YFSETQ, per germline. The CDR3 spans 14 residues. V dropped 4 bases and J dropped 7 bases, with 15 bases sitting between them. PCR involved 60 Vbeta and 13 Jbeta primers. Some clones are missing from TCRdb's copy, which holds only in-frame ones; the method was immunoSEQ multiplex PCR. Of around 140,000 clones listed, 75% to 80% are singletons. The TCR originated in a woman aged 55-69 years in good health and CMV-seronegative. The sequenced sample was PBMCs. J is TRBJ1-5 and V is TRBV5-1; perhaps TRBD1 as D (6 bases). The CDR3 protein is CASSPGGLGQPQHF. The CDR3 DNA reads as TGCGCCAGCAGCCCCGGGGGGCTCGGACAGCCCCAGCATTTT.